The present T cell receptor (beta chain) was sequenced within a study of cytomegalovirus exposure and HLA in healthy donors. Findings of the study overall: Both high specificity and high sensitivity reportedly marked the classifier's diagnosis of cytomegalovirus status. TCR association rates varied by HLA locus in a later analysis, with DRB1 highest and HLA-C lowest.

The PCR employed 60 Vbeta primers together with 13 Jbeta primers. TCRdb's copy holds only in-frame clones and misses some; the assay was immunoSEQ multiplex PCR. Counted here are about 130,000 clones, about 74% occurring once; the ten biggest clones make up 5.8%. The CDR3 has 13 residues. V lost 2 bases and J 2 bases, leaving 7 bases between the germline ends. Germline CDR1 reads MNHEY; CDR2 reads SVGAGI. Turning to this clone: Its antigen remains unknown.

The chain joins TRBV6-5 to TRBJ2-7; TRBD2 might be the D (5 bases). Sequencing was carried out using PBMCs. The source of this sequence is a woman aged 50 to 60 in good health and CMV-seropositive. For the CDR3, the DNA is TGTGCCAGCAGTTACGGAGGAACCTACGAGCAGTACTTC. Its protein product is CASSYGGTYEQYF.